Below are 16 T cell receptor beta chains sequenced from a single sample in a study of cytomegalovirus exposure and HLA in healthy donors. Amplification used 60 Vbeta primers and 13 Jbeta primers. TCRdb keeps only in-frame clones here, not all; method: immunoSEQ multiplex PCR. The sample includes more than 200,000 clones, 65% to 80% seen only once; the top ten take 0.2% to 0.25%. Sequencing was performed on PBMCs. All receptors come from a girl aged 2-15 years in good health and CMV-seronegative.

This clone has just one count. V is TRBV12-5 and J is TRBJ2-1, with a possible D match to TRBD2 (6 bases). Germline V gene data show CDR1 as LGHNT and CDR2 as FRNRAP. The CDR3 runs to 17 residues. The V end lost 1 base, the J end lost 8 bases, and 21 bases lay between the germline ends. The CDR3 DNA reads as TGTGCTAGTGGTTTGGAAACGGGACTCTTGATGCCCCATGAGCAGTTCTTC. Translated: CASGLETGLLMPHEQFF.

As DNA, the CDR3 is TGTGCCAGCAGCCAACCGTCCCCCGGGGACTATGGCTACACCTTC. As protein: CASSQPSPGDYGYTF. The chain links TRBV7-9 to TRBJ1-2; no firm D call. Trimming shortened V by 5 bases and J by 3 bases, and 16 bases separated the two germline ends. The CDR3 has 15 residues. The germline V gene has CDR1 SEHNR and CDR2 FQNEAQ (reference sequence).

The chain links TRBV19 to TRBJ2-7; TRBD1 matches 8 bases. In germline, CDR1 is LNHDA, CDR2 SQIVND (reference sequence). J was trimmed by 2 bases and V by 6 bases; bases with no gene match: 3. CDR3 length: 13 residues. The CDR3, as DNA: TGTGCCAGTAGCCTACAGGGGGCCTACGAGCAGTACTTC. It yields the protein CASSLQGAYEQYF.

This clone was recorded once. The gene calls are TRBV6-5 and TRBJ2-7; 10 bases are a match to TRBD1. In germline, CDR1 is MNHEY, CDR2 SVGAGI. The CDR3 is 15 amino acids. J gave up 3 bases and V 6 bases, and 8 bases lay outside the gene matches. The CDR3 nucleotides are TGTGCCAGCAGCGAACCGGGACAGGGGATCTACGAGCAGTACTTC. Amino acids: CASSEPGQGIYEQYF.

The chain joins TRBV21-1 to TRBJ1-1; the table's D gene call, TRBD1, was not cross checked with the DNA. TRBV21-1 is classified as a pseudogene. The length of the CDR3 is 15 residues. The CDR3 DNA reads as TGTGCCAGCGGGGGGCAGGGGGATATAGGCACTGAAGCTTTCTTT. Its translation is CASGGQGDIGTEAFF.

The genes are TRBV30 and TRBJ2-1, with unresolved D. CDR1 GTSNPN and CDR2 SVGIG come from the germline V gene (reference sequence). The CDR3 is 12 amino acids. V was trimmed by 2 bases and J by 7 bases, leaving 9 bases between them. The CDR3 here is CAWSILLNEQFF. CDR3 DNA: TGTGCCTGGAGTATCCTGCTAAATGAGCAGTTCTTC.

The chain links TRBV20-1 to TRBJ2-7; D gene uncertain. This CDR3 has 11 amino acids. Germline loops: CDR1 DFQATT, CDR2 SNEGSKA (reference sequence). Deletions cut 3 bases from V and 5 bases from J, with 8 bases between. CDR3 sequence (DNA): TGCAGTGCTAGTGAGCTTGACGAGCAGTACTTC. The encoded protein is CSASELDEQYF.

V is TRBV5-5 and J is TRBJ2-1, with no clear D. V was cut by 0 bases and J by 4 bases, with 5 bases left in between. Germline values: CDR1 SGHKS, CDR2 YYEKEE (reference sequence). The CDR3 is 13 amino acids. CDR3 DNA: TGTGCCAGCAGCTTGGTTACATACAATGAGCAGTTCTTC. Its protein is CASSLVTYNEQFF. Full variable domain (remainder filled in from reference TRBV5-5 and TRBJ2-1): DAGVTQSPTHLIKTRGQQVTLRCSPISGHKSVSWYQQVLGQGPQFIFQYYEKEERGRGNFPDRFSARQFPNYSSELNVNALLLGDSALYLCASSLVTYNEQFFGPGTRLTVL.

In its sample, this clone was seen a few times. The rearrangement links TRBV5-1 to TRBJ2-3, with 11 bases matching TRBD1. The germline V gene encodes CDR1 SGHRS and CDR2 YFSETQ. The CDR3 totals 18 residues. Trimming removed 0 bases from V and 6 bases from J; junction bases left unmatched: 12. The CDR3 sequence: CASSLGPAGTGGRDTQYF. The DNA of the CDR3 is TGCGCCAGCAGCTTGGGCCCGGCCGGGACAGGGGGACGGGATACGCAGTATTTT.

The CDR3 DNA follows: TGTGCCAGCAGCCGCGGGGCGGGACCCTACGAGCAGTACTTC. Translating it yields CASSRGAGPYEQYF. The chain is built from TRBV25-1 and TRBJ2-7; TRBD2 might be the D (6 bases). CDR3 length: 14 residues. Trimming pared 6 bases from V and 2 bases from J, leaving 14 bases between. Germline-derived CDR1 and CDR2 are MGHDK and SYGVNS.

This clone has only one observation. The sample has other DNA sequences that encode this CDR3 too. The V and J genes are TRBV5-4 and TRBJ1-2, with 7 bases identical to TRBD1. Germline values: CDR1 SGHNT, CDR2 YYREEE (reference sequence). The V gene end was trimmed by 0 bases and the J gene end by 2 bases; junction bases not matched to a gene: 4. The CDR3 sequence is 15 residues long. The CDR3, as DNA: TGTGCCAGCAGCTTGGGACAGGGAGGAAACTATGGCTACACCTTC. It specifies CASSLGQGGNYGYTF.

The rearrangement links TRBV5-1 to TRBJ1-2; D gene ambiguous. Trimming pared 4 bases from V and 7 bases from J, leaving 14 bases between. The CDR3 consists of 13 residues. CDR1 is SGHRS, CDR2 YFSETQ, per germline. CDR3 amino acids: CASSGAILGGYTF. The DNA for the CDR3 is TGCGCCAGCAGCGGAGCCATCCTCGGTGGCTACACCTTC.

This chain links TRBV30 with TRBJ2-6; D gene ambiguous. Germline lookup yields CDR1 GTSNPN and CDR2 SVGIG (reference sequence). The CDR3 is made up of 17 amino acids. Deletions cut 2 bases from V and 3 bases from J, with 17 bases between. CDR3 sequence: CAWSLELGLNGANVLTF. CDR3 nucleotide sequence: TGTGCCTGGAGTCTCGAGTTGGGCTTGAATGGGGCCAACGTCCTGACTTTC.

This clone was counted only a few times. V and J are TRBV7-6 and TRBJ1-4; TRBD1 might be the D (5 bases). Germline values: CDR1 SGHVS, CDR2 FNYEAQ. The CDR3 extends over 14 amino acids. The V and J ends lost 6 bases and 10 bases respectively, with 18 bases between them. The CDR3 reads CASRAQGLLGKLFF. DNA of the CDR3: TGTGCCAGCAGGGCGCAGGGACTACTGGGAAAACTGTTTTTT.

The CDR3: CASSINTGGEKLFF. In DNA form, the CDR3 reads TGTGCCAGTAGTATAAATACAGGGGGAGAAAAACTGTTTTTT. This chain joins TRBV19 and TRBJ1-4; 8 positions match TRBD1. The CDR3 is made up of 14 amino acids. Germline loops: CDR1 LNHDA, CDR2 SQIVND (reference sequence). V shed 2 bases, J shed 8 bases, and the junction held 4 bases outside the gene matches.

The chain is built from TRBV6-5 and TRBJ1-5, with D possibly TRBD1 on 5 matching bases. This CDR3 comprises 13 residues. Trimming shortened V by 6 bases and J by 3 bases, and 9 bases separated the two germline ends. Looked up from germline, CDR1 is MNHEY and CDR2 is SVGAGI. The CDR3 DNA reads TGTGCCAGCAGCTTAGGGGCCAATCAGCCCCAGCATTTT. As protein: CASSLGANQPQHF.